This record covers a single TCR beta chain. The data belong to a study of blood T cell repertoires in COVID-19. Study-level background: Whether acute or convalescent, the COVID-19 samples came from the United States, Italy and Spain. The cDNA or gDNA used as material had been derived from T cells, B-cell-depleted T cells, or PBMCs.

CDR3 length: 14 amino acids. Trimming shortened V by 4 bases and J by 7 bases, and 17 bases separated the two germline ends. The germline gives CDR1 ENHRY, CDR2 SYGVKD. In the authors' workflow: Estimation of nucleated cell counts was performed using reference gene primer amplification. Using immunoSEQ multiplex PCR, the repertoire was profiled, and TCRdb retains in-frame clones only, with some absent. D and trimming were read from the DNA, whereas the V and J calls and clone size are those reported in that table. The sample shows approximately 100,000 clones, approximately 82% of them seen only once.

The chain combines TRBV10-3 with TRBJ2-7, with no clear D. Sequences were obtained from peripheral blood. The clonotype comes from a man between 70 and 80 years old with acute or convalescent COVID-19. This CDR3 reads CAISGQSTDGEQYF. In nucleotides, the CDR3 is TGTGCCATCAGTGGTCAGTCCACAGATGGAGAGCAGTACTTC.